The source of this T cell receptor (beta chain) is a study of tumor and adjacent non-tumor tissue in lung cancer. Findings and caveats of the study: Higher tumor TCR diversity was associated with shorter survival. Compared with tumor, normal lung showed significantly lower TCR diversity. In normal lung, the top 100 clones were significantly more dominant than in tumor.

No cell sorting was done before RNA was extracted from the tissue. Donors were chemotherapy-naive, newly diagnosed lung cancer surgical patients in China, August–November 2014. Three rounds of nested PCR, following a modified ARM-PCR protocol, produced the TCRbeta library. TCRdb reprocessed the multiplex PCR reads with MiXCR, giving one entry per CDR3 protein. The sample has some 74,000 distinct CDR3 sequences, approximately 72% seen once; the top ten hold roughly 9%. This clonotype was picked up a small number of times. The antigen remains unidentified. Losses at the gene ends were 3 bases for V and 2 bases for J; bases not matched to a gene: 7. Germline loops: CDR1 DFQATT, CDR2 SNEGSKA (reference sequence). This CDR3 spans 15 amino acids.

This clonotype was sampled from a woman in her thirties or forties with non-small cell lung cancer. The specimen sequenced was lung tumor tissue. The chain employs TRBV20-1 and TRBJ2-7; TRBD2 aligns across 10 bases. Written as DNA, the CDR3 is TGCAGTGCTAGGAAAACTAGCGGGGCCACCTACGAGCAGTACTTC. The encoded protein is CSARKTSGATYEQYF.